The text below deals with one TCR beta chain. The antigen is not known. MiXCR, run by TCRdb on the 5' RACE reads, gives a single entry per CDR3 protein. The sample records 62,000 or so distinct CDR3 sequences, roughly 22% being singletons. Memory CD4+ cells were defined as CD4+CD45RO+CD25-. Unmatched junction bases numbered 5, after V lost 4 bases and J lost 5 bases. Germline CDR1 and CDR2: LGHNA and YSLEER. This CDR3 spans 15 amino acids. Study results and limitations: Larger-cohort validation covered only one TCR beta V-J rearrangement.

V gene TRBV4-3 combines with J gene TRBJ2-1; TRBD1 matches at 10 bases. The sequence was obtained from a female donor with breast cancer. The material sequenced was memory CD4+ T cells sorted from a lymph node. As for subset: memory CD4+ T cells, CD4+CD45RO+CD25-. CDR3 residues: CASSPGQGRDNEQFF. CDR3 in DNA: TGCGCCAGCAGCCCGGGACAGGGGAGGGACAATGAGCAGTTCTTC.